The 8 T cell receptor beta chains given below trace back to one sample, sequenced in a study of blood T cell repertoires in COVID-19 (TCRdb year 2020). The method behind the library was the immunoSEQ multiplex PCR assay. The table was pulled from immuneACCESS by TCRdb, which kept in-frame rearrangements only. Such tables lose some clones; where checked, under half of the loss comes from unresolved V genes, and the rest has no known cause. Counted in this sample were 56,000 or so clones; just under 90% of them appeared once. The ten top clones hold 3.5% to 4.5% of the sample. Specimen: peripheral blood. Every receptor here comes from a man aged 45 to 65 with acute or convalescent COVID-19.

The chain recombines TRBV28 with TRBJ1-2; D is unresolved. With 7 bases removed from V and 4 bases from J, the gap between germline ends came to 16 bases. The CDR3 totals 14 residues. The germline V gene has CDR1 MDHEN and CDR2 SYDVKM. This chain's CDR3 is CASTRAGAVYGYTF. CDR3 bases: TGTGCCAGCACGCGCGCGGGCGCAGTCTATGGCTACACCTTC.

The chain carries TRBV10-2 and TRBJ2-6, with 9 bases lining up with TRBD1. This CDR3 spans 17 amino acids. CDR1 is WSHSY, CDR2 SAAADI, per germline. The ends lost 4 bases at V and 1 base at J; junction bases unmatched: 5. CDR3 protein: CASSAGTGTSGANVLTF. The CDR3 DNA follows: TGCGCCAGCAGTGCCGGGACAGGGACTTCTGGGGCCAACGTCCTGACTTTC.

DNA of the CDR3: TGTGCCTGGAGTTTAAGCGGGAGGTTTAAGTACTTC. Translating gives CAWSLSGRFKYF. This chain connects TRBV30 to TRBJ2-7; 9 nucleotides line up with TRBD2. V dropped 2 bases and J dropped 11; count of bases not matched to a gene: 7. The germline gives CDR1 GTSNPN, CDR2 SVGIG (reference sequence). The CDR3 is made up of 12 amino acids. The complete variable domain, with remaining parts taken from reference TRBV30 and TRBJ2-7, reads SQTIHQWPATLVQPVGSPLSLECTVEGTSNPNLYWYRQAAGRGLQLLFYSVGIGQISSEVPQNLSASRPQDRQFILSSKKLLLSDSGFYLCAWSLSGRFKYFGPGTRLTVT.

The chain combines TRBV18 with TRBJ1-2, with D perhaps matching TRBD1 (5 bases). The CDR3 has 16 residues. Between the trimmed V and J ends, which lost 6 bases and 5 bases, there was a span of 22 bases. CDR1 KGHSH and CDR2 LQKENI come from the germline V gene. The CDR3 is CASSPRVRSGAYGYTF. The CDR3 bases are TGTGCCAGCTCCCCTAGGGTCCGGAGTGGGGCTTATGGCTACACCTTC.

This sequence joins TRBV6-5 and TRBJ1-2; D remains unclear. The CDR3 runs to 16 residues. Germline V gene lookup returns CDR1 MNHEY and CDR2 SVGAGI. The V end was cut by 4 bases, the J end by 0 bases, with 15 bases between. CDR3 protein: CASSWVSGVANYGYTF. The CDR3 region has the DNA TGTGCCAGCAGTTGGGTATCGGGTGTAGCTAACTATGGCTACACCTTC.

J is TRBJ1-2 and V is TRBV18, with 7 bases that match TRBD1. The CDR3 has 15 residues. Germline V CDR1 and CDR2: KGHSH, LQKENI. With 2 bases clipped from V and 6 bases from J, the junction kept 9 bases outside the gene matches. Here the CDR3 DNA reads TGTGCCAGCTCACCAATCACCGGGACAGAGGATGGCTACACCTTC. Protein: CASSPITGTEDGYTF. Full variable domain (outside the CDR3, taken from reference TRBV18 and TRBJ1-2): NAGVMQNPRHLVRRRGQEARLRCSPMKGHSHVYWYRQLPEEGLKFMVYLQKENIIDESGMPKERFSAEFPKEGPSILRIQQVVRGDSAAYFCASSPITGTEDGYTFGSGTRLTVV.

This chain connects TRBV2 to TRBJ2-3; D may be TRBD1 (6 bases). Germline V gene sequence: CDR1 SNHLY, CDR2 FYNNEI. V dropped 1 base and J dropped 0 bases, with 8 bases sitting between them. This CDR3 spans 15 amino acids. DNA for the CDR3: TGTGCCAGCAGTGAAGGGGGGCCCAGCACAGATACGCAGTATTTT. Translated, it gives CASSEGGPSTDTQYF.

The rearrangement links TRBV12-3 or TRBV12-4 to TRBJ2-7; possible D gene TRBD1, 6 bases. The length of the CDR3 is 13 residues. The ends were cut back, 3 bases at V and 7 bases at J, with 13 bases in the middle. The CDR3 nucleotides read TGTGCCAGCAGTTTCTTGGGGGCGGGTGAGCAGTACTTC. It translates to CASSFLGAGEQYF.